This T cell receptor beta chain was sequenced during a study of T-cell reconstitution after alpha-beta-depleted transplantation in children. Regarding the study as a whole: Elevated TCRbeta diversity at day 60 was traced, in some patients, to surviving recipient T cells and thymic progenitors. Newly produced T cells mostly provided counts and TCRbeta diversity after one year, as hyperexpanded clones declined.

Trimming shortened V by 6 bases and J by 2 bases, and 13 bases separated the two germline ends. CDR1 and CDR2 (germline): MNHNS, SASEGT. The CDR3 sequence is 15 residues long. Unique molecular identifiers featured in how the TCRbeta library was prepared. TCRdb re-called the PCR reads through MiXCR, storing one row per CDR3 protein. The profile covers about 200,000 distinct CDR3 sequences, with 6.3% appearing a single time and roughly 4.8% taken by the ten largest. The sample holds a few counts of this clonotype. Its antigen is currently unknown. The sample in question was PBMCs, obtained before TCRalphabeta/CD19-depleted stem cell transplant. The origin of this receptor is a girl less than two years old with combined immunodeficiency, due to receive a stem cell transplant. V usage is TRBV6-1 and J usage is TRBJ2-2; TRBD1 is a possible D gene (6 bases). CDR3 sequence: CASSPDRLNTGELFF. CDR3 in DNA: TGTGCCAGCAGCCCCGACAGGCTTAACACCGGGGAGCTGTTTTTT.